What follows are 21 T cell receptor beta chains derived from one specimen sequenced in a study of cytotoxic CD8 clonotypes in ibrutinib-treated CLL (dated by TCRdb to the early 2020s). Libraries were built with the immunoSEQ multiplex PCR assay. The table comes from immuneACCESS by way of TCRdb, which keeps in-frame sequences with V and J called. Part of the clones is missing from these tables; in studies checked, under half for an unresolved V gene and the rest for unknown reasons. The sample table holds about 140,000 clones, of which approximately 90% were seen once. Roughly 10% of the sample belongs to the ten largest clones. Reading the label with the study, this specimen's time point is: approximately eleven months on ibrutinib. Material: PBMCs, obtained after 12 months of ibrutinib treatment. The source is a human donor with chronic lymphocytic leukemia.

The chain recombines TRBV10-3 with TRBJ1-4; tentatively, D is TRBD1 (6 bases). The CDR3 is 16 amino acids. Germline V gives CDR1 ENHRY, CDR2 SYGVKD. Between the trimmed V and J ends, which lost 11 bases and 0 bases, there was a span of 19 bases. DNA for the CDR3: TGTGCCTCACGGGGGCAGGGGAAGGCAACTAATGAAAAACTGTTTTTT. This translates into CASRGQGKATNEKLFF.

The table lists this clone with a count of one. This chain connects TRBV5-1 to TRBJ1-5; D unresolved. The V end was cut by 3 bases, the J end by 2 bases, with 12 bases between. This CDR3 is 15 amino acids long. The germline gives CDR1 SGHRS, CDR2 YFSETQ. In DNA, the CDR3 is TGCGCCAGCAGCTCGGTCCCAGGTGGCAATCAGCCCCAGCATTTT. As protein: CASSSVPGGNQPQHF.

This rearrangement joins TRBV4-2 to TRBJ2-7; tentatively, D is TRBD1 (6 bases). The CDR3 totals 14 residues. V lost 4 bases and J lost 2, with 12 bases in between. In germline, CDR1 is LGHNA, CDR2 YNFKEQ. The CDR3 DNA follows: TGTGCCAGCAGCCCCCGGGACAACACCTACGAGCAGTACTTC. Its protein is CASSPRDNTYEQYF.

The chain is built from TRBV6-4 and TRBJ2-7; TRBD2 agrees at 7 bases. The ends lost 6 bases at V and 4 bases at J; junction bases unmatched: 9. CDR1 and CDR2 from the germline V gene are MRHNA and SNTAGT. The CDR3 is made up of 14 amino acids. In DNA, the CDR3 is TGTGCCAGCAGCCACACGGCGGGAGCGTACGAGCAGTACTTC. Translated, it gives CASSHTAGAYEQYF.

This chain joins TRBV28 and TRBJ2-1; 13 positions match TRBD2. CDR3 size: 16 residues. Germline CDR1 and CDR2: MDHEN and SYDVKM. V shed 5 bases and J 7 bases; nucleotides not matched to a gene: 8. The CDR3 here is CASSPRTSGSRNEQFF. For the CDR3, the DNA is TGTGCCAGCAGTCCTCGGACTAGCGGGAGTCGGAATGAGCAGTTCTTC.

CDR3 bases: TGTGCCAGCTCACCACTGACAGGGGACGAGCAGTACTTC. This translates into CASSPLTGDEQYF. This chain joins TRBV18 and TRBJ2-7; 8 bases align to TRBD1. Germline V lookup: CDR1 KGHSH, CDR2 LQKENI. J gave up 5 bases and V 1 base, and 1 base lay outside the gene matches. This CDR3 has 13 amino acids.

The CDR3 sequence: CASSTIWAGGGETQYF. CDR3 in DNA: TGTGCCAGCAGCACCATCTGGGCGGGGGGCGGTGAGACCCAGTACTTC. V and J are TRBV5-5 and TRBJ2-5, with 8 positions matching TRBD2. In germline, CDR1 is SGHKS, CDR2 YYEKEE (reference sequence). The CDR3 length is 16 residues. J was trimmed by 5 bases and V by 4 bases; bases with no gene match: 13.

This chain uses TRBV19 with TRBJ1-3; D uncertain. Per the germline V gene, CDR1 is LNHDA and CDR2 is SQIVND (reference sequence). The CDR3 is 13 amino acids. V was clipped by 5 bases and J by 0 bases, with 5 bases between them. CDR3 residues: CASSDNSGNTIYF. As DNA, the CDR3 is TGTGCCAGTAGTGACAACTCTGGAAACACCATATATTTT.

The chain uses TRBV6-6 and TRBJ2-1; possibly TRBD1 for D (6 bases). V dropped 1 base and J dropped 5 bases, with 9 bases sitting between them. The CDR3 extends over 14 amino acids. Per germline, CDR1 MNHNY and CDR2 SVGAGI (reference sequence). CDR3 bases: TGTGCCAGCAGTTACTTTACAGGGAACAATGAGCAGTTCTTC. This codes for CASSYFTGNNEQFF.

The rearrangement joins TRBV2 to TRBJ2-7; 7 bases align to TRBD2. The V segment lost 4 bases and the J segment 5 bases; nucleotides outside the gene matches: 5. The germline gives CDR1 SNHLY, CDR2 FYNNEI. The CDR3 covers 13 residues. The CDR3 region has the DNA TGTGCCAGCAGTGTTAGCAGCGGGGACGAGCAGTACTTC. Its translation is CASSVSSGDEQYF. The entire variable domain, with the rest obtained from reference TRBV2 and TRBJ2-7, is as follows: EPEVTQTPSHQVTQMGQEVILRCVPISNHLYFYWYRQILGQKVEFLVSFYNNEISEKSEIFDDQFSVERPDGSNFTLKIRSTKLEDSAMYFCASSVSSGDEQYFGPGTRLTVT.

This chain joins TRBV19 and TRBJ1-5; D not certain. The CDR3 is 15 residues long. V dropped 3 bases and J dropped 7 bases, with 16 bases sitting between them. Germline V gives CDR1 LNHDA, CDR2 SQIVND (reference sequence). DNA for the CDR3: TGTGCCAGTAGTATTGGGCGGGGAAACGGACAGCCCCAGCATTTT. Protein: CASSIGRGNGQPQHF.

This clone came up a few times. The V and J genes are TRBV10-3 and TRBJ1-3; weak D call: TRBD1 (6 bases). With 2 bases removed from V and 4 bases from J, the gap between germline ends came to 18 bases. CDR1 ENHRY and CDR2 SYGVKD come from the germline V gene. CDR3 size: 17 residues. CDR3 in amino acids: CAISEPEGAGEGNTIYF. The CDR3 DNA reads TGTGCCATCAGTGAGCCCGAAGGCGCAGGGGAAGGAAACACCATATATTTT.

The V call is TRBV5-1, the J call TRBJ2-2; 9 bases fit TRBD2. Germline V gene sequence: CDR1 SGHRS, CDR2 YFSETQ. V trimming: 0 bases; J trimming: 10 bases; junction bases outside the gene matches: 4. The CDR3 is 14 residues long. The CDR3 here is CASSLGLAEMELFF. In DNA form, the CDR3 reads TGCGCCAGCAGCTTGGGACTAGCGGAGATGGAGCTGTTTTTT.

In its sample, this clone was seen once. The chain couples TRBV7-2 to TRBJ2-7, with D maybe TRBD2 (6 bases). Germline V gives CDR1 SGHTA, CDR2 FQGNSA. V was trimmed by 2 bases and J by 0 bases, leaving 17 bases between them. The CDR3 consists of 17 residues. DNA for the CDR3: TGTGCCAGCAGCTTAATGGGAGGAGGCTTTAGCTCCTACGAGCAGTACTTC. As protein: CASSLMGGGFSSYEQYF.

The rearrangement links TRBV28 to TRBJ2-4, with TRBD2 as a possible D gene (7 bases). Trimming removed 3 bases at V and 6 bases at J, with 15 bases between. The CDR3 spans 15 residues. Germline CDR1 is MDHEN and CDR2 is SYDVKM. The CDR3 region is CASSFPGGPRNIQYF. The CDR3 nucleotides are TGTGCCAGCAGTTTTCCGGGGGGCCCAAGAAACATTCAGTACTTC.

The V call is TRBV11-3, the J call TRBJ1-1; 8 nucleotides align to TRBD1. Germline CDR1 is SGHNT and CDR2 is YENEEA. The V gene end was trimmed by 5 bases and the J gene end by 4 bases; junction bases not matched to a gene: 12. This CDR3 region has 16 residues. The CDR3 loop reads CASSSGQGRGGTEAFF. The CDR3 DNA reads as TGTGCCAGCAGCAGCGGACAGGGAAGAGGAGGCACTGAAGCTTTCTTT.

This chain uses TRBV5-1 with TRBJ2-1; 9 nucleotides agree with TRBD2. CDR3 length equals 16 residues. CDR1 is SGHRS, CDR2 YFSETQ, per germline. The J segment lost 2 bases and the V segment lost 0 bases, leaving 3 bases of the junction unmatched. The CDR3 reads CASSLVAGETYNEQFF. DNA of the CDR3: TGCGCCAGCAGCTTGGTAGCGGGAGAAACCTACAATGAGCAGTTCTTC.

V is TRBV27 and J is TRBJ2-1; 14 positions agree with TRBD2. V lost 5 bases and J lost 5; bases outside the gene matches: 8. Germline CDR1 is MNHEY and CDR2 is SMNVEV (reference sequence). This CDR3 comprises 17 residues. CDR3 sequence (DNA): TGTGCCAGCAGTATACACCAGACTAGCGGGAGGGACAATGAGCAGTTCTTC. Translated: CASSIHQTSGRDNEQFF.

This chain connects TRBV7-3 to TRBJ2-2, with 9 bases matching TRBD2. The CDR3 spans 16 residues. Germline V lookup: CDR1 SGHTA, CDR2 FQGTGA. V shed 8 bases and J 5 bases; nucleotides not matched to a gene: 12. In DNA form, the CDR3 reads TGTGCCAGCCGAGCGCCGGGACTAGCAGAGACCGGGGAGCTGTTTTTT. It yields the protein CASRAPGLAETGELFF.

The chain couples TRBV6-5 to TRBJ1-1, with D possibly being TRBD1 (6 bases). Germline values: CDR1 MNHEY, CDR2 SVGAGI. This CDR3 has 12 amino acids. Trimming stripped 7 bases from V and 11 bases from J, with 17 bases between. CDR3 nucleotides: TGTGCCAGCATGTTTCCGGGACATCCGGCTTTCTTT. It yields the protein CASMFPGHPAFF.

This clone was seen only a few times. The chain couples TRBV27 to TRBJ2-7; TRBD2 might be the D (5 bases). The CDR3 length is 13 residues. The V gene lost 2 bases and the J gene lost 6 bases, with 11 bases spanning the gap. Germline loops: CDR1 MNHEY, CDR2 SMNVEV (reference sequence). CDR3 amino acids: CASSLGLALEQYF. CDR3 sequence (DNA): TGTGCCAGCAGTTTAGGTCTAGCCCTCGAGCAGTACTTC.